The entry that follows covers one TCR beta chain sequence. No cognate antigen has been identified for it. Per-nucleotide qualities are absent, and no much larger clonotype sits a single base away. The donors were roughly 39 Caucasian individuals from Russia, aged 6 to 90 years, who were systemically healthy. Each donor gave roughly 9.5 milliliters of peripheral blood, collected into EDTA-treated Vacutainer tubes. Ficoll-Paque density-gradient centrifugation was used to isolate PBMCs, with at least 7 million per sample. Trizol reagent was used to extract total RNA from the PBMCs, yielding at least 6 micrograms per sample. The percentages of naive CD45RAhigh/CD27high T cells were determined by flow cytometry on a PBMC aliquot from every donor. Via the germline V gene, CDR1 is SGHRS and CDR2 YFSETQ. The trim is 0 bases for V and 7 bases for J, with a gap of 13 bases between the germline ends. The CDR3 spans 14 residues, from the cysteine through the phenylalanine. The DNA shown is the 42-base CDR3, in frame from base 1.

The data were obtained in a study of blood T cells in healthy people across ages (dated by TCRdb to between 2015 and 2016). Turning to the overall study: In model experiments, template switching captured about one uniquely barcoded TCR beta cDNA molecule for every two T cells. Age-related changes in TCR beta repertoire diversity were measured in the study by deep sequencing normalized with unique cDNA molecular identifiers. Two additional independent replicas of 1 million unique cDNA reads from the same blood draw were analyzed for two donors (one aged 18 to 30 and one aged 80 or older). Four age groups were formed from the donors: young (average about 16 years), middle-aged (around 37), aged (under 70) and long-lived (about 80).

Libraries were prepared through 5' RACE. Sequencing took place on an Illumina HiSeq 2500. A second about 7 to 12 cycle PCR used a sample-barcoded 5' primer and a J-beta primer mix. A template-switch 5' adaptor carrying 12 random nucleotides introduced a unique molecular identifier onto each TCR beta cDNA molecule. Each sample yielded at least 2.5 million CDR3-containing paired-end reads. All of the RNA was converted into first-strand cDNA using the Mint cDNA synthesis kit, with a TRBC-specific oligonucleotide serving as the primer. Following uracil-DNA glycosylase treatment, a first 18-cycle PCR with universal primers M1SS and BC2_uni_R was performed on all cDNA. Concerning the study's data processing: For normalization, 1 million high-quality reads, each with a distinct molecular identifier, were randomly selected from each sample. Reads with shared molecular identifiers were discarded instead of being binned into consensus sequences. CDR3 identification, clonotype clustering and error correction used MiTCR with a Q25 quality threshold and the strictest error-elimination algorithm. A nonparametric unseen species model using Euler transformation provided a lower-bound estimate of total TCR beta diversity. TCRdb redid the processing of the public reads, applying fastp at Q25 and MiXCR, and retained in-frame beta chains. Identical CDR3 protein sequences are pooled into one entry, listed with their most common genes and DNA. The V and J calls here are based on TCRdb, not the publication. Present in this sample are 750,000 to 1,000,000 distinct CDR3 sequences, just under 30% of which were seen just once. Of the sample, roughly a tenth falls within the top ten clones.

What the work shows at the level of the full study, not this receptor alone: Observed TCR beta diversity per million T cells fell roughly linearly with age, and a significant reduction was already apparent by age roughly 40. Since profiling was done on bulk unsorted PBMCs, naive and antigen-experienced compartments could not be conclusively compared. A strong correlation was found between observed TCR beta diversity and the percentage of naive T cells measured by flow cytometry. Because the CMV infection status of the donors was unknown, age-related changes in expanded clonotypes may potentially have been confounded. Estimates of total diversity based on one million sequenced T cells were regarded as lower bounds and as underestimates. Compared with the aged group, more naive CD4+ T cells, fewer expanded clones and increased TCR diversity were shown by the long-lived group, suggesting age selection.

In addition, the sample was reused for a study of T cells of mothers and their children. Drawing on the second study: Nine systemically healthy Caucasian individuals, comprising three mothers and their six children, were included as donors. cDNA synthesis used all of the extracted RNA, with roughly 1.5 ug of RNA in each 15 ul reaction. In the second PCR, the M1S primer added sample barcodes and 2-4 random nucleotides. Over 8.5 million TCR beta CDR3 reads came from each mother, compared with some 3.1 million reads from each child. Thymic selection similarly shapes TCR recombination output in related and unrelated pairs, with minor effect from inherited differences. Normalized repertoire overlap was always slightly but never significantly higher in related than unrelated mother-child pairs. Persistent microchimeric T cell clones were not detected, at a sensitivity of approximately 100 clones per million clonotypes. The study used deep NGS to compare TCR beta repertoires of mothers and children, seeking features distinguishing related mother-child pairs from unrelated individuals. The mean age was 40 +/- 4 years for the mothers and approximately 11 +/- 4 years for the children. After adapters were ligated using NEBNext reagents, the libraries underwent 100+100 nt paired-end sequencing on an Illumina HiSeq 2000. Mother and child libraries were prepared a month apart and sequenced in separate runs to prevent cross-contamination. For each donor, somewhere between roughly 500,000 and 2,100,000 distinct TCR beta clonotypes were identified. Naive TCR beta clonotypes were estimated from low-frequency clonotypes matched to each donor's FACS-determined naive share, without sorting.

The sequenced material came from blood. This sequence originates from a woman between 40 and 55 years old in good health. The rearranged chain carries TRBV5-1 and TRBJ1-1; no D gene call is confident. The bases read TGCGCCAGCAGCTTGGCCCCCGAAGGCATTGAAGCTTTCTTT. Its amino acids are CASSLAPEGIEAFF.